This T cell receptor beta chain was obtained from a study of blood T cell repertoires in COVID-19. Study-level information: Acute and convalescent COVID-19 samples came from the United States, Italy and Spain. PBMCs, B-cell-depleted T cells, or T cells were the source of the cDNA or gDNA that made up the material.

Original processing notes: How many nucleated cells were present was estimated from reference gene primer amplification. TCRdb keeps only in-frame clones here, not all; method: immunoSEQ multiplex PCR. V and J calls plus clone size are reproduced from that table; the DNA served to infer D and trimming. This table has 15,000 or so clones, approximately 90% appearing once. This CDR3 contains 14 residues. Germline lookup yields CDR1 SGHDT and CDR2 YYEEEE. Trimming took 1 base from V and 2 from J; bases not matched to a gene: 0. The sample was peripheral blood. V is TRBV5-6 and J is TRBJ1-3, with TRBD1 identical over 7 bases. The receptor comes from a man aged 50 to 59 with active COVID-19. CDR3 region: CASSLRGPGNTIYF. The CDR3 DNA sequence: TGTGCCAGCAGCTTGAGGGGGCCTGGAAACACCATATATTTT.